This T cell receptor (beta chain) was sequenced during a study of cytomegalovirus exposure and HLA in healthy donors. Findings and limits, study-wide: At a 0.05 false discovery rate, a later analysis found over 15,000 TCR beta sequences to be associated with HLA alleles.

This clone was counted a single time. Antigen: not known. The study ran its PCR with 60 Vbeta and 13 Jbeta primers. The method was immunoSEQ multiplex PCR; TCRdb's version includes in-frame clones alone and lacks a portion of them. The sample gives about 150,000 clones, around 60% of which show up once; approximately 7% is in the top ten. V lost 9 bases to trimming and J lost 3 bases; unmatched junction nucleotides: 6. The CDR3 extends over 14 amino acids. Germline loops: CDR1 MGHDK, CDR2 SYGVNS. J is TRBJ2-7 and V is TRBV25-1; TRBD2 matches 12 bases. The sample was PBMCs. This TCR derives from a woman aged 55 to 70 in good health and CMV-seropositive. The CDR3 here is CASRSSGGGYEQYF. DNA for the CDR3: TGTGCCAGTCGCTCTAGCGGGGGGGGCTACGAGCAGTACTTC.